Shown below are 9 T cell receptor beta chains from a single sample sequenced in a study of T cells in Graves' hyperthyroidism and ophthalmopathy. Amplification of TCR beta CDR3 regions used RNA as the template. With the HTBI primer set, the TCR CDR3 went through a first round of RT-PCR. TCRdb passed the multiplex PCR reads through MiXCR, listing each CDR3 protein once. The sample has hundreds of thousands of distinct CDR3 sequences, just over 45% seen once; the top ten hold roughly 8.2%. The specimen was peripheral blood or thyroid tissue (not recorded which). Source of these receptors: a woman under 30 with Graves' hyperthyroidism.

In this sample, this clonotype turned up many times. The junction shows a germline mismatch at one end, possibly a read error. The chain couples TRBV4-1 to TRBJ2-5, with D possibly matching TRBD2 (6 bases). This CDR3 is built from 12 residues. The germline V gene encodes CDR1 MGHRA and CDR2 YSYEKL. CDR3 in amino acids: CASSQDGGTSDF. CDR3 nucleotide sequence: TGCGCCAGCAGCCAAGACGGAGGGACCAGTGACTTC.

The chain combines TRBV29-1 with TRBJ1-3, with a weak D call TRBD1 (5 bases). Trimming stripped 6 bases from V and 6 bases from J, with 15 bases between. The length of the CDR3 is 13 residues. Germline loops: CDR1 SQVTM, CDR2 ANQGSEA. CDR3 in amino acids: CSVGQGSLNTIYF. CDR3 in DNA: TGCAGCGTAGGGCAGGGCTCCTTAAACACCATATATTTT.

This clonotype was seen a handful of times. This chain joins TRBV6-1 and TRBJ1-1; unclear D gene. The germline V and J ends were trimmed by 3 bases and 8 bases, with 7 bases remaining between them. The CDR3 covers 11 residues. Germline V gene lookup returns CDR1 MNHNS and CDR2 SASEGT. The CDR3 bases are TGTGCCAGCAGTGACAGGCTAGAAGCTTTCTTT. Its protein is CASSDRLEAFF.

The chain couples TRBV25-1 to TRBJ1-3, with a tentative D call TRBD1 (6 bases). This CDR3 comprises 14 residues. Germline assignment: CDR1 MGHDK and CDR2 SYGVNS. V shed 7 bases and J shed 0 bases, with 10 bases lying between them. The CDR3 DNA reads TGTGCCAGCACCCGGACAGACTCTGGAAACACCATATATTTT. The encoded protein is CASTRTDSGNTIYF.

For this clonotype: One junction end does not reproduce the germline sequence, and a read error may be involved. CDR3: CASSLVVGLAGQF. Written as DNA, the CDR3 is TGTGCCAGCAGCTTAGTGGTGGGGCTAGCGGGGCAATTC. The chain links TRBV7-9 to TRBJ2-7; TRBD2 matches at 9 bases. This CDR3 spans 13 amino acids. Germline CDR1 SEHNR, CDR2 FQNEAQ (reference sequence).

V and J are TRBV14 and TRBJ2-7; 8 nucleotides line up with TRBD1. The length of the CDR3 is 18 residues. V trimming: 4 bases; J trimming: 5 bases; junction bases outside the gene matches: 19. Germline V lookup: CDR1 SGHDN, CDR2 FVKESK. For the CDR3, the DNA is TGTGCCAGCAGCCTGAGACGTCAGGGGGCCGGGTGGTATCACGAGCAGTACTTC. Amino acid sequence: CASSLRRQGAGWYHEQYF.

V usage is TRBV12-3 or TRBV12-4 and J usage is TRBJ2-7, with D perhaps given as TRBD1 or TRBD2 (6 bases each). Trimming took off 6 bases at V and 3 bases at J, with 15 bases between the two ends. This CDR3 region has 14 residues. The CDR3 loop is CASSTTGRGYEQYF. The CDR3 DNA reads as TGTGCCAGCAGCACCACAGGGCGGGGCTACGAGCAGTACTTC.

V is TRBV29-1 and J is TRBJ1-1, with a possible D match to TRBD1 (6 bases). Trimming took 7 bases from V and 5 from J, leaving 17 bases between them. This CDR3 spans 13 amino acids. The V gene's germline CDR1 is SQVTM and CDR2 ANQGSEA. The CDR3 sequence is CSAGAPIGTEAFF. The CDR3, as DNA: TGCAGCGCAGGGGCACCCATAGGGACTGAAGCTTTCTTT. Full variable domain (missing parts from reference TRBV29-1 and TRBJ1-1): SAVISQKPSRDICQRGTSLTIQCQVDSQVTMMFWYRQQPGQSLTLIATANQGSEATYESGFVIDKFPISRPNLTFSTLTVSNMSPEDSSIYLCSAGAPIGTEAFFGQGTRLTVV.

On this clonotype: This may be a read error, as it is one base from a much larger clone. The chain uses TRBV2 and TRBJ1-5; 8 nucleotides align to TRBD1. The germline CDR1 and CDR2 sequences are SNHLY and FYNNEI. The CDR3 runs to 15 residues. After removal of 8 bases from V and 1 base from J, the junction contained 7 bases not matched to a gene. CDR3 bases: TGTGCCAGCGGAAAGGACAGGGCCAGCAATCAGCCCCAGCATTTT. It translates to CASGKDRASNQPQHF. Full variable domain (remainder filled in from reference TRBV2 and TRBJ1-5): EPEVTQTPSHQVTQMGQEVILRCVPISNHLYFYWYRQILGQKVEFLVSFYNNEISEKSEIFDDQFSVERPDGSNFTLKIRSTKLEDSAMYFCASGKDRASNQPQHFGDGTRLSIL.